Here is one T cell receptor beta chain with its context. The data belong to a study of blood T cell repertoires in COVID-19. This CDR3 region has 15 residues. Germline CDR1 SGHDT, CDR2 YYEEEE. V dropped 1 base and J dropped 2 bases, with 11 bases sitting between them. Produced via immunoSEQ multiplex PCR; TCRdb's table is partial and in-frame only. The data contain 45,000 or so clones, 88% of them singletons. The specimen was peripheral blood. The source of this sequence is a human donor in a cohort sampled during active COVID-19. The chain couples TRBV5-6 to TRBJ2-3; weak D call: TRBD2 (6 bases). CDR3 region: CASSLPRRDTDTQYF. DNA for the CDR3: TGTGCCAGCAGCTTGCCCAGGCGGGACACAGATACGCAGTATTTT.